This paragraph covers one T cell receptor (beta chain) sequence. No antigen is known for it. This sample was included in a study of siplizumab effects on memory and regulatory T cells. Findings and caveats of the study: Proof of suppressive function in proliferating Tregs from siplizumab cultures was not established. The diversity of naive T cells seemed greater than that of memory cells, and their alloresponse contribution seemed major. Roughly 75-96% of proliferating CD4+ or CD8+ clones lacked a naive or memory phenotype that could be assigned.

Assays examined roughly 100,000 TCR templates per sample. The protocol was immunoSEQ multiplex PCR, while the TCRdb copy is restricted to in-frame clones and leaves out a portion. The table records about 100,000 clones, 85% to 95% of them present only once. The germline V gene encodes CDR1 MDHEN and CDR2 SYDVKM. With 2 bases removed from V and 4 bases from J, the gap between germline ends came to 11 bases. The CDR3 spans 14 residues. Material for sequencing was Tregs sorted from blood. The clonotype originates from a human donor in good health. The rearrangement links TRBV28 to TRBJ1-1, with D maybe TRBD1 (5 bases). The CDR3 loop is CASSLGGGITEAFF. CDR3 nucleotide sequence: TGTGCCAGCAGTTTAGGGGGGGGGATCACTGAAGCTTTCTTT.